The rows below give T cell receptor beta chains drawn from one sample of a study of T cells in tuberculosis. The method was immunoSEQ multiplex PCR; TCRdb's version includes in-frame clones alone and lacks a portion of them. The data show roughly 59,000 clones, 81% seen once. The source material was CD1b-GMM tetramer-negative cells sorted from PBMCs. The receptor source for this set is an adult woman with latent tuberculosis. CDR3s include the opening cysteine and the closing phenylalanine or tryptophan. The order of the fields is J gene, V gene, D gene, clone size, CDR3 protein, CDR3 DNA. D genes are given only for firm matches. Expanded clones are given a class, and other clones once, few, many or no size at all.

J: TRBJ2-1; V: TRBV5-4; D: .; size: .; CDR3: CASSPQATNEQFF; DNA: TGTGCCAGCAGCCCCCAGGCCACCAATGAGCAGTTCTTC
J: TRBJ2-1; V: TRBV9; D: TRBD2; size: .; CDR3: CASSVDPSGTILNEQFF; DNA: TGTGCCAGCAGCGTAGACCCTTCCGGGACTATCCTTAATGAGCAGTTCTTC
J: TRBJ2-3; V: TRBV6-5; D: .; size: .; CDR3: CASTDRAPTDTQYF; DNA: TGTGCCAGCACCGACAGAGCTCCCACAGATACGCAGTATTTT
J: TRBJ2-1; V: TRBV18; D: .; size: few; CDR3: CASSPLDYGGYNEQFF; DNA: TGTGCCAGCTCACCACTGGACTACGGGGGTTACAATGAGCAGTTCTTC
J: TRBJ1-1; V: TRBV5-1; D: .; size: .; CDR3: CASSSDLNTEAFF; DNA: TGCGCCAGCAGTTCGGACTTGAACACTGAAGCTTTCTTT
J: TRBJ1-1; V: TRBV28; D: TRBD1; size: .; CDR3: CATNRGVNTEAFF; DNA: TGTGCCACCAACAGGGGAGTGAACACTGAAGCTTTCTTT
J: TRBJ2-5; V: TRBV6-6; D: .; size: few; CDR3: CASSYSRDSERRYF; DNA: TGTGCCAGCAGTTACTCCCGGGACTCTGAGCGAAGGTACTTC
J: TRBJ1-1; V: TRBV10-2; D: TRBD1; size: few; CDR3: CASSVTGGTEAFF; DNA: TGCGCCAGCAGTGTAACAGGGGGCACTGAAGCTTTCTTT
J: TRBJ1-5; V: TRBV5-6; D: TRBD1; size: .; CDR3: CASSLGPGGQPQHF; DNA: TGTGCCAGCAGCTTGGGGCCAGGGGGTCAGCCCCAGCATTTT
J: TRBJ1-2; V: TRBV25-1; D: TRBD1; size: .; CDR3: CASSESTGGAGGYTF; DNA: TGTGCCAGCAGTGAGAGTACAGGGGGCGCAGGTGGCTACACCTTC
J: TRBJ2-3; V: TRBV14; D: TRBD2; size: .; CDR3: CASSHQNTRTSGGRGTDTQYF; DNA: TGTGCCAGCAGCCACCAAAATACCCGGACTAGCGGGGGGCGGGGCACAGATACGCAGTATTTT
J: TRBJ1-2; V: TRBV5-6; D: TRBD1; size: .; CDR3: CASSSDRFYGYTF; DNA: TGTGCCAGCAGCTCGGACAGGTTCTATGGCTACACCTTC
J: TRBJ1-1; V: TRBV18; D: .; size: .; CDR3: CASSPAAGNTEAFF; DNA: TGTGCCAGCTCACCGGCGGCTGGGAACACTGAAGCTTTCTTT
J: TRBJ2-1; V: TRBV2; D: .; size: .; CDR3: CASNGSPYNEQFF; DNA: TGTGCCAGCAACGGGTCTCCTTACAATGAGCAGTTCTTC
J: TRBJ1-4; V: TRBV19; D: .; size: .; CDR3: CASTGRRGFNEKLFF; DNA: TGTGCCAGTACGGGGAGAAGGGGGTTTAATGAAAAACTGTTTTTT
J: TRBJ1-4; V: TRBV4-1; D: .; size: few; CDR3: CASSQTSGLNNEKLFF; DNA: TGCGCCAGCAGTCAAACCTCGGGACTGAATAATGAAAAACTGTTTTTT
J: TRBJ2-7; V: TRBV7-9; D: TRBD1; size: few; CDR3: CASSAQGASYEQYF; DNA: TGTGCCAGCAGCGCTCAGGGGGCCTCCTACGAGCAGTACTTC
J: TRBJ2-7; V: TRBV19; D: TRBD2; size: .; CDR3: CASSIRGGRSYEQYF; DNA: TGTGCCAGTAGTATTCGGGGGGGCCGTTCCTACGAGCAGTACTTC
J: TRBJ1-4; V: TRBV18; D: .; size: .; CDR3: CASSRTAATNEKLLF; DNA: TGTGCCAGCTCACGGACAGCTGCAACTAATGAAAAACTGCTTTTT
J: TRBJ2-2; V: TRBV7-2; D: .; size: .; CDR3: CASSLGQGRTGELFF; DNA: TGTGCCAGCAGCTTAGGGCAGGGTAGGACCGGGGAGCTGTTTTTT
J: TRBJ2-1; V: TRBV6-5; D: .; size: once; CDR3: CASSPPGGEQFF; DNA: TGTGCCAGCAGTCCCCCAGGGGGGGAGCAGTTCTTC
J: TRBJ1-2; V: TRBV5-1; D: .; size: few; CDR3: CASSSQVRGGYGYTF; DNA: TGCGCCAGCAGCTCCCAAGTCAGGGGCGGGTATGGCTACACCTTC
J: TRBJ1-2; V: TRBV15; D: TRBD1; size: .; CDR3: CATSEGTGGYGYTF; DNA: TGTGCCACCAGCGAAGGGACAGGAGGGTATGGCTACACCTTC
J: TRBJ2-5; V: TRBV5-1; D: TRBD2; size: .; CDR3: CASSSGRGGQETQYF; DNA: TGCGCCAGCAGCTCCGGGCGGGGGGGACAAGAGACCCAGTACTTC
J: TRBJ1-1; V: TRBV11-1; D: .; size: .; CDR3: CASSLVFQGTEAFF; DNA: TGTGCCAGCAGCTTAGTGTTTCAGGGAACTGAAGCTTTCTTT
J: TRBJ2-6; V: TRBV19; D: .; size: .; CDR3: CASSATGGANVLTF; DNA: TGTGCCAGTAGTGCGACGGGTGGGGCCAACGTCCTGACTTTC
J: TRBJ2-4; V: TRBV9; D: .; size: .; CDR3: CASSVSGGLGTKNIQYF; DNA: TGTGCCAGCAGCGTCTCGGGGGGCCTGGGGACCAAAAACATTCAGTACTTC
J: TRBJ2-7; V: TRBV6-6; D: .; size: .; CDR3: CASTPTDSYEQYF; DNA: TGTGCCAGCACCCCGACAGACTCCTACGAGCAGTACTTC
J: TRBJ2-1; V: TRBV6-1; D: .; size: .; CDR3: CASRERGGTNEQFF; DNA: TGTGCCAGCAGGGAGAGGGGGGGGACTAATGAGCAGTTCTTC
J: TRBJ1-5; V: TRBV15; D: .; size: .; CDR3: CATSRDFRSNQPQHF; DNA: TGTGCCACCAGCAGAGATTTCCGTAGCAATCAGCCCCAGCATTTT
J: TRBJ2-7; V: TRBV6-1; D: TRBD2; size: few; CDR3: CASSKTSGGAYEQYF; DNA: TGTGCCAGTTCGAAGACTAGCGGGGGGGCCTACGAGCAGTACTTC
J: TRBJ2-2; V: TRBV5-4; D: .; size: .; CDR3: CASSLGNRNTGELFF; DNA: TGTGCCAGCAGCTTGGGTAACAGGAACACCGGGGAGCTGTTTTTT
J: TRBJ2-1; V: TRBV7-6; D: .; size: .; CDR3: CASSLVEGSEQFF; DNA: TGTGCCAGCAGCTTAGTTGAGGGCAGTGAGCAGTTCTTC
J: TRBJ1-5; V: TRBV4-1; D: .; size: .; CDR3: CASSSPPGAQHF; DNA: TGCGCCAGCAGCAGCCCACCAGGGGCCCAGCATTTT
J: TRBJ2-1; V: TRBV29-1; D: .; size: .; CDR3: CSDNTAVLYNEQFF; DNA: TGCAGCGATAACACAGCGGTCCTCTACAATGAGCAGTTCTTC
J: TRBJ1-3; V: TRBV28; D: TRBD1; size: .; CDR3: CASSSPGTGFGNTIYF; DNA: TGTGCCAGCAGTAGTCCCGGGACAGGGTTTGGAAACACCATATATTTT
J: TRBJ2-7; V: TRBV7-9; D: TRBD1; size: .; CDR3: CASSNSGRGLGEQYF; DNA: TGTGCCAGCAGCAATTCGGGCAGGGGGCTTGGGGAGCAGTACTTC
J: TRBJ2-5; V: TRBV4-2; D: TRBD1; size: .; CDR3: CASSQGDRGILETQYF; DNA: TGTGCCAGCAGCCAAGGGGACAGGGGAATTCTGGAGACCCAGTACTTC
J: TRBJ1-5; V: TRBV6-1; D: .; size: .; CDR3: CRGVGNQPQHF; DNA: TGCAGGGGCGTTGGCAATCAGCCCCAGCATTTT
J: TRBJ2-2; V: TRBV9; D: TRBD1; size: .; CDR3: CASSPLPRTGARAGELFF; DNA: TGTGCCAGCAGCCCACTGCCGAGGACAGGGGCACGCGCCGGGGAGCTGTTTTTT
J: TRBJ1-1; V: TRBV29-1; D: .; size: .; CDR3: CSVANRVPDTEAFF; DNA: TGCAGCGTCGCCAACAGGGTCCCGGACACTGAAGCTTTCTTT
J: TRBJ2-3; V: TRBV21-1; D: .; size: .; CDR3: CASSRYERRGTDTQYF; DNA: TGTGCCAGCAGCAGGTACGAAAGGAGGGGAACAGATACGCAGTATTTT
J: TRBJ2-3; V: TRBV2; D: TRBD2; size: .; CDR3: CASGGEGNTDTQYF; DNA: TGTGCCAGCGGGGGGGAGGGGAACACAGATACGCAGTATTTT
J: TRBJ1-5; V: TRBV28; D: TRBD1; size: few; CDR3: CPWPGQLYSNQPQHF; DNA: TGTCCTTGGCCGGGACAGCTCTATAGCAATCAGCCCCAGCATTTT
J: TRBJ1-3; V: TRBV19; D: .; size: once; CDR3: CASSPTMGASSGNTIYF; DNA: TGTGCCAGTAGTCCTACAATGGGAGCGAGCTCTGGAAACACCATATATTTT
J: TRBJ2-7; V: TRBV19; D: .; size: .; CDR3: CASSIVLGGYEQYF; DNA: TGTGCCAGTAGTATAGTTCTCGGAGGGTACGAGCAGTACTTC
J: TRBJ1-1; V: TRBV6-6; D: TRBD1; size: .; CDR3: CASSYDRVSKAFF; DNA: TGTGCCAGCAGTTACGACAGGGTATCGAAAGCTTTCTTT
J: TRBJ1-1; V: TRBV6-1; D: TRBD1; size: few; CDR3: CASSEAIGQGLNTEAFF; DNA: TGTGCCAGCAGTGAAGCGATAGGACAGGGTCTTAACACTGAAGCTTTCTTT
J: TRBJ2-2; V: TRBV7-7; D: TRBD1; size: .; CDR3: CASSFGTANTGELFF; DNA: TGTGCCAGCAGCTTCGGGACAGCGAACACCGGGGAGCTGTTTTTT
J: TRBJ2-3; V: TRBV4-3; D: TRBD1; size: .; CDR3: CASGTGRTDTQYF; DNA: TGCGCCAGCGGGACAGGACGCACAGATACGCAGTATTTT
J: TRBJ2-2; V: TRBV15; D: TRBD2; size: few; CDR3: CATSTRTLAGGTTGELFF; DNA: TGTGCCACCAGCACAAGGACCCTAGCGGGAGGAACCACCGGGGAGCTGTTTTTT
J: TRBJ2-5; V: TRBV11-3; D: .; size: .; CDR3: CASSRPGTHQETQYF; DNA: TGTGCCAGCAGCCGACCCGGGACACATCAAGAGACCCAGTACTTC
J: TRBJ1-6; V: TRBV6-5; D: .; size: .; CDR3: CASSYSSSYNSPLHF; DNA: TGTGCCAGCAGTTACTCGAGCTCCTATAATTCACCCCTCCACTTT
J: TRBJ1-2; V: TRBV4-1; D: .; size: .; CDR3: CASSPRDTANYGYTF; DNA: TGCGCCAGCAGCCCTCGGGACACCGCTAACTATGGCTACACCTTC
J: TRBJ2-7; V: TRBV14; D: .; size: .; CDR3: CASSQDLFEQYF; DNA: TGTGCCAGCAGCCAAGATCTATTCGAGCAGTACTTC
J: TRBJ1-2; V: TRBV19; D: .; size: once; CDR3: CASSSPTGNYGYTF; DNA: TGTGCCAGTAGTAGCCCGACAGGAAACTATGGCTACACCTTC
J: TRBJ2-2; V: TRBV11-2; D: .; size: .; CDR3: CASSLGGPGELFF; DNA: TGTGCCAGCAGCTTAGGTGGCCCCGGGGAGCTGTTTTTT
J: TRBJ2-1; V: TRBV28; D: TRBD1; size: .; CDR3: CASSLSRQGGEQFF; DNA: TGTGCCAGCAGTTTATCCCGACAGGGCGGCGAGCAGTTCTTC
J: TRBJ2-7; V: TRBV9; D: .; size: .; CDR3: CATSPGTSVHEQYF; DNA: TGTGCCACCAGTCCCGGGACATCCGTCCACGAGCAGTACTTC
J: TRBJ1-2; V: TRBV18; D: TRBD1; size: .; CDR3: CASSPGTGDLTNYGYTF; DNA: TGTGCCAGCTCACCCGGGACAGGGGACCTAACTAACTATGGCTACACCTTC